This T cell receptor beta chain was captured by sequencing in a study of cytomegalovirus exposure and HLA in healthy donors. This PCR relied on a set of 60 Vbeta primers and 13 Jbeta primers. Repertoires were generated with immunoSEQ multiplex PCR, while TCRdb's copy carries only in-frame clones and drops some. This sample yields roughly 100,000 clones, of which roughly 80% are seen a single time; around 2.6% belongs to the top ten. Overall study findings and caveats: As a later analysis showed, several of the most significant clusters appeared to be linked to common viral pathogens. Excluded: some indistinguishable V segments such as TRBV6-2 and TRBV6-3.

With respect to this clone: Its specificity is unknown. Germline and junction disagree at one end, which may indicate a read error.

Germline V CDR1 and CDR2: SSHAT, FNYEAQ (reference sequence). CDR3 length: 13 residues. The source is a middle-aged man in good health and CMV-seronegative. The gene calls are TRBV7-7 and TRBJ1-1; D gene ambiguous. What was sequenced was PBMCs. The CDR3 sequence is CASSLGEFTEAFF. CDR3 nucleotides: TGTGCTAGCAGCTTAGGCGAGTTCACTGAAGCTTTCTTT. Filled out from reference TRBV7-7 and TRBJ1-1, the complete variable domain reads GAGVSQSPRYKVTKRGQDVTLRCDPISSHATLYWYQQALGQGPEFLTYFNYEAQPDKSGLPSDRFSAERPEGSISTLTIQRTEQRDSAMYRCASSLGEFTEAFFGQGTRLTVV.